A single sample gave rise to the 22 T cell receptor beta chains below, sequenced in a study of monozygotic twins with inflammatory bowel disease. TCRdb reprocessed the 5' RACE reads, keeping one entry per CDR3 protein, no DNA. The sample has approximately 390,000 distinct CDR3 sequences. The sample consisted of blood. The receptor set was obtained from a human donor with ulcerative colitis or Crohn's disease, or a healthy co-twin of an affected twin (not recorded which).

The chain is built from TRBV10-3 and TRBJ2-1; TCRdb's D gene call, TRBD1, goes unchecked for lack of DNA. The CDR3 has 13 residues. In germline, CDR1 is ENHRY, CDR2 SYGVKD. Here the CDR3 reads CAIRGTEDNEQFF.

The V call is TRBV5-4, the J call TRBJ1-1; TCRdb reports TRBD1, a call that lacks DNA to check it against. Germline-derived CDR1 and CDR2 are SGHNT and YYREEE (reference sequence). The CDR3 has 15 amino acids. The CDR3 spells CASSLAGQGASEAFF.

The chain has TRBV10-2 and TRBJ1-5; there is no DNA to check the TCRdb D call of TRBD1. The CDR3 totals 16 residues. Germline loops: CDR1 WSHSY, CDR2 SAAADI. CDR3 residues: CASSESRGGPNQPQHF.

The chain couples TRBV4-3 to TRBJ2-3; as DNA is missing, the TRBD2 call by TCRdb cannot be tested. This CDR3 is 20 amino acids long. Looked up from germline, CDR1 is LGHNA and CDR2 is YSLEER. The chain's CDR3 is CASSQGPPEGLAALTDTQYF.

The rearrangement joins TRBV5-1 to TRBJ2-1; lacking DNA, the TRBD1 call made by TCRdb goes unchecked. The CDR3 loop spans 16 amino acids. Germline lookup yields CDR1 SGHRS and CDR2 YFSETQ. CDR3 sequence reads: CASSLAGTGALNEQFF.

J is TRBJ2-1 and V is TRBV7-2; TCRdb's assignment of TRBD1 cannot be checked, as there is no DNA. Germline V gene lookup returns CDR1 SGHTA and CDR2 FQGNSA. The CDR3 sequence is 15 residues long. The CDR3 loop is CASSFLGHSYNEQFF. The variable domain in full, with the rest retrieved from reference TRBV7-2 and TRBJ2-1, is GAGVSQSPSNKVTEKGKDVELRCDPISGHTALYWYRQSLGQGLEFLIYFQGNSAPDKSGLPSDRFSAERTGGSVSTLTIQRTQQEDSAVYLCASSFLGHSYNEQFFGPGTRLTVL.

The chain joins TRBV27 to TRBJ2-4; TCRdb's assignment of TRBD1 cannot be checked, as there is no DNA. The CDR3 is made up of 15 amino acids. CDR1 is MNHEY, CDR2 SMNVEV, per germline (reference sequence). The chain's CDR3 is CASSSRQGQLNIQYF.

The chain recombines TRBV12-3 or TRBV12-4 with TRBJ2-2. The CDR3 extends over 11 amino acids. CDR3 protein: CASSDRGELFF.

This rearrangement joins TRBV24-1 to TRBJ2-3; TCRdb outputs TRBD1, but without DNA this stays unchecked. The V gene's germline CDR1 is KGHDR and CDR2 SFDVKD. This CDR3 has 13 residues. This CDR3 reads CATSDLGGDTQYF.

The chain recombines TRBV12-3 or TRBV12-4 with TRBJ2-7. This CDR3 has 11 residues. This chain's CDR3 is CASSLLGIKYF.

The chain has TRBV20-1 and TRBJ2-7; TCRdb returns TRBD1, unconfirmable since there is no DNA. The CDR3 is 14 amino acids. CDR1 is DFQATT and CDR2 is SNEGSKA in the germline V gene (reference sequence). CDR3 amino acids: CSGVGQVNSYEQYF.

The genes are TRBV6-6 and TRBJ2-7; TCRdb calls TRBD2, which cannot be checked without DNA. CDR3 length equals 13 residues. Germline V gives CDR1 MNHNY, CDR2 SVGAGI (reference sequence). The CDR3 spells CASSSAGGGEQYF.

This chain uses TRBV6-2 or TRBV6-3 with TRBJ1-5; TCRdb reports TRBD1, a call that lacks DNA to check it against. This CDR3 is 18 amino acids long. CDR1 is MNHEY and CDR2 is SVGEGT in the germline V gene. The CDR3 sequence is CASSYPLRTPQFHQPQHF.

The chain recombines TRBV5-1 with TRBJ2-2; as DNA is missing, the TRBD1 call by TCRdb cannot be tested. This CDR3 region has 17 residues. Germline CDR1 is SGHRS and CDR2 is YFSETQ. This CDR3 is CASSRDGQVMSLGELFF.

This sequence joins TRBV5-1 and TRBJ2-5; TCRdb gives TRBD2 as the D gene, but with no DNA this cannot be confirmed. This CDR3 region has 16 residues. Per the germline V gene, CDR1 is SGHRS and CDR2 is YFSETQ. This chain's CDR3 is CASSELAGIGQETQYF.

V usage is TRBV6-4 and J usage is TRBJ1-6; without DNA, the TCRdb call of TRBD1 cannot be checked. The CDR3 contains 15 residues. Germline CDR1 MRHNA, CDR2 SNTAGT. CDR3 sequence reads: CASRLSTGDGSPLHF.

The J gene is TRBJ1-1, the V gene TRBV3-1; TCRdb picks TRBD1, but there is no DNA to check that call. From germline, CDR1 is LGHDT and CDR2 YNNKEL (reference sequence). The CDR3 sequence is 13 residues long. The CDR3 spells CASSTRGHTEAFF.

The chain links TRBV4-1 to TRBJ1-1; lacking DNA, the TRBD1 call made by TCRdb goes unchecked. This CDR3 region has 15 residues. In germline, CDR1 is MGHRA, CDR2 YSYEKL. The CDR3 is CASSQDQGRYTEAFF.

V is TRBV2 and J is TRBJ1-6; TCRdb outputs TRBD1, but without DNA this stays unchecked. CDR1 SNHLY and CDR2 FYNNEI come from the germline V gene. The CDR3 contains 17 residues. The CDR3 loop reads CASSQYPLWGKNSPLHF.

The rearrangement links TRBV5-1 to TRBJ1-2. The CDR3 contains 15 residues. CDR1 SGHRS and CDR2 YFSETQ come from the germline V gene. The CDR3 loop is CASSLDRGSGYGYTF.

The chain links TRBV5-5 to TRBJ2-5; the D call from TCRdb, TRBD1, cannot be confirmed without DNA. CDR1 and CDR2 (germline): SGHKS, YYEKEE (reference sequence). This CDR3 spans 14 amino acids. The CDR3 protein is CASSLPAGLETQYF. Together with reference TRBV5-5 and TRBJ2-5, the CDR3 gives the full variable domain: DAGVTQSPTHLIKTRGQQVTLRCSPISGHKSVSWYQQVLGQGPQFIFQYYEKEERGRGNFPDRFSARQFPNYSSELNVNALLLGDSALYLCASSLPAGLETQYFGPGTRLLVL.

The chain couples TRBV27 to TRBJ1-6; the D call from TCRdb, TRBD1, cannot be confirmed without DNA. CDR1 MNHEY and CDR2 SMNVEV come from the germline V gene (reference sequence). The CDR3 extends over 14 amino acids. The CDR3 region is CASSLGSRNSPLHF.